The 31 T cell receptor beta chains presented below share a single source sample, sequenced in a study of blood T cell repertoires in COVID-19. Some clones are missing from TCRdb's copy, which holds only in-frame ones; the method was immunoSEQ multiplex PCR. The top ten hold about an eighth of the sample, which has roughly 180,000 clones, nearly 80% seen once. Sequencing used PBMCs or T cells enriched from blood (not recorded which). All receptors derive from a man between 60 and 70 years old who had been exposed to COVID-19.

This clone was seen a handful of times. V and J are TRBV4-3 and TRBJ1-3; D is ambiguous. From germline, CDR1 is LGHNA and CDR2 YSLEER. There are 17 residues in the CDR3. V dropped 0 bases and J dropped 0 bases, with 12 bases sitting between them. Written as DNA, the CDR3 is TGCGCCAGCAGCCAAGATATCGGAGCCTTCTCTGGAAACACCATATATTTT. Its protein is CASSQDIGAFSGNTIYF.

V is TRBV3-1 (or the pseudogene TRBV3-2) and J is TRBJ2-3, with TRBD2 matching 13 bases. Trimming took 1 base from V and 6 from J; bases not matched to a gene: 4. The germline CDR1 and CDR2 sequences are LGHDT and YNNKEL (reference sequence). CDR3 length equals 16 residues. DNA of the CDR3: TGTGCCAGCAGCCAAGGACTAGCGGGAGGAGTGGATACGCAGTATTTT. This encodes CASSQGLAGGVDTQYF.

CDR3 amino acids: CASSRDRGLASSYNEQFF. Written as DNA, the CDR3 is TGTGCCAGCAGTCGGGACAGGGGGTTGGCTAGCTCCTACAATGAGCAGTTCTTC. V usage is TRBV27 and J usage is TRBJ2-1; TRBD1 matches 11 bases. Germline CDR1 reads MNHEY; CDR2 reads SMNVEV (reference sequence). The V segment lost 5 bases and the J segment 0 bases; nucleotides outside the gene matches: 9. This CDR3 comprises 18 residues.

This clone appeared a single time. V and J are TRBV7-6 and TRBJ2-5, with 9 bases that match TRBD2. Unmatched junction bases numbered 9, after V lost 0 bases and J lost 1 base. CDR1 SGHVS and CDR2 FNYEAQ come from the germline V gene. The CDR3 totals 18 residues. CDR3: CASSLAPASGRIQETQYF. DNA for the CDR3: TGTGCCAGCAGCTTAGCGCCGGCCAGCGGGAGGATCCAAGAGACCCAGTACTTC.

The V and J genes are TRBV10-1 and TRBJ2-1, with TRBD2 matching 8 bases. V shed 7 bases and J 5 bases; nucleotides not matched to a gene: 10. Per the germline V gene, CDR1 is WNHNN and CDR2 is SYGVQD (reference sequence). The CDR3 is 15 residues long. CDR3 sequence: CASNILAEDNNEQFF. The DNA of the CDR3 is TGCGCCAGCAACATACTAGCGGAGGACAACAATGAGCAGTTCTTC.

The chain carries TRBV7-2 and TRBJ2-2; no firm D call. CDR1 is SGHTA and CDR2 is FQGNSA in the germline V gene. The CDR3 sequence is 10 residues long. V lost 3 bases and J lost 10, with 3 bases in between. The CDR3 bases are TGTGCCAGCAGCTTGGCGGAGCTGTTTTTT. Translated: CASSLAELFF. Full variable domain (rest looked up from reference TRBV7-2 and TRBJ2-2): GAGVSQSPSNKVTEKGKDVELRCDPISGHTALYWYRQSLGQGLEFLIYFQGNSAPDKSGLPSDRFSAERTGGSVSTLTIQRTQQEDSAVYLCASSLAELFFGEGSRLTVL.

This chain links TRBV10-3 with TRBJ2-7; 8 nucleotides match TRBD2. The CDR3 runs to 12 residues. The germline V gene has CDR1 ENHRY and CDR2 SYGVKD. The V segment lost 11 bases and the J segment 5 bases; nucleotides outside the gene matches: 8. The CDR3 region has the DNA TGTGCCTCGGGAGGGCGAGGCAACGAGCAGTACTTC. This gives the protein CASGGRGNEQYF.

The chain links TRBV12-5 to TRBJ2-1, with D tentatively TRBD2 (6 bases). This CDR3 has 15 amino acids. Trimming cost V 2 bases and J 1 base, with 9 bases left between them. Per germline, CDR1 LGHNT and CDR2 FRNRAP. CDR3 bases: TGTGCTAGTGGTTTGAGCGGGTCTTCCTACAATGAGCAGTTCTTC. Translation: CASGLSGSSYNEQFF. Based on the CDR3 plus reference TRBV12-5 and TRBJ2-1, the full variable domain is DARVTQTPRHKVTEMGQEVTMRCQPILGHNTVFWYRQTMMQGLELLAYFRNRAPLDDSGMPKDRFSAEMPDATLATLKIQPSEPRDSAVYFCASGLSGSSYNEQFFGPGTRLTVL.

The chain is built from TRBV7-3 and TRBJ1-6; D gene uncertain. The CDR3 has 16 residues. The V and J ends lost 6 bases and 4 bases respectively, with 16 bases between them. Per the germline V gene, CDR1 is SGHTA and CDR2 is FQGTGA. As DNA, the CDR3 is TGTGCCAGCAGATTGGGCCCAACCGCTTATAATTCACCCCTCCACTTT. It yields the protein CASRLGPTAYNSPLHF.

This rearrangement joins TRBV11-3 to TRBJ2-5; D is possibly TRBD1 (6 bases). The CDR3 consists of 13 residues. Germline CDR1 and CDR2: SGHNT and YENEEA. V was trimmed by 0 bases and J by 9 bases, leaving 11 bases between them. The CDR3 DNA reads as TGTGCCAGCAGCTTAGATCGGACAGTGTCCCAGTACTTC. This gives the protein CASSLDRTVSQYF.

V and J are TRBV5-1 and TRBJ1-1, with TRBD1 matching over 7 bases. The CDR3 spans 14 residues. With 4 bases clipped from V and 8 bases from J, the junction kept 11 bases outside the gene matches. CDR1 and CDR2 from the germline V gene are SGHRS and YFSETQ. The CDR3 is CASSVPGTAAEAFF. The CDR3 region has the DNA TGCGCCAGCAGCGTACCCGGGACAGCCGCCGAAGCTTTCTTT.

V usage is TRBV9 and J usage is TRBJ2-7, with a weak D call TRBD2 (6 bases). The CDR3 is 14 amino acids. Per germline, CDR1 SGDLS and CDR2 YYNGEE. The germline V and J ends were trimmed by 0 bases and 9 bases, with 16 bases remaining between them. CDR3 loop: CASSVDPGDSGQYF. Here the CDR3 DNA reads TGTGCCAGCAGCGTAGACCCCGGGGACTCAGGGCAGTACTTC.

CDR3 sequence: CASSQTGYEQYF. The CDR3, as DNA: TGTGCCAGCAGCCAAACTGGCTACGAGCAGTACTTC. V is TRBV14 and J is TRBJ2-7; D remains unclear. This CDR3 region has 12 residues. V gave up 2 bases and J gave up 3 bases, with 5 bases separating them. Germline V CDR1 and CDR2: SGHDN, FVKESK.

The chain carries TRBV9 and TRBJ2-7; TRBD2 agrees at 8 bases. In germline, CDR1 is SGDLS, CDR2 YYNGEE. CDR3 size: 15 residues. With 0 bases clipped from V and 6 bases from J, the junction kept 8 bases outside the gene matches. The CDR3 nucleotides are TGTGCCAGCAGCGTAGAGGGACTAGGGGACCTCGAGCAGTACTTC. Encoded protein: CASSVEGLGDLEQYF. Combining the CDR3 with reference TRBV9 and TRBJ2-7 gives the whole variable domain DSGVTQTPKHLITATGQRVTLRCSPRSGDLSVYWYQQSLDQGLQFLIQYYNGEERAKGNILERFSAQQFPDLHSELNLSSLELGDSALYFCASSVEGLGDLEQYFGPGTRLTVT.

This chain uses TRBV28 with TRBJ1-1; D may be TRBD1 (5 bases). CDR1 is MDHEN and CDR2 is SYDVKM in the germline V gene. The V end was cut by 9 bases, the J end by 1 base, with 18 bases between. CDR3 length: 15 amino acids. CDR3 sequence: CASDVLSTGNTEAFF. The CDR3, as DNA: TGTGCCAGTGACGTACTAAGTACAGGGAACACTGAAGCTTTCTTT. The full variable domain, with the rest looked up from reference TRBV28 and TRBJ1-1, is DVKVTQSSRYLVKRTGEKVFLECVQDMDHENMFWYRQDPGLGLRLIYFSYDVKMKEKGDIPEGYSVSREKKERFSLILESASTNQTSMYLCASDVLSTGNTEAFFGQGTRLTVV.

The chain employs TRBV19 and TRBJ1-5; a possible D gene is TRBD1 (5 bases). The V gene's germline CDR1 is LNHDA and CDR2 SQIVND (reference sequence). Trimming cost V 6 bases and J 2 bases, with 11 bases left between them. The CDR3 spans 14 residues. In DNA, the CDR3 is TGTGCCAGTAGATTTGGAGGGGGCAATCAGCCCCAGCATTTT. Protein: CASRFGGGNQPQHF.

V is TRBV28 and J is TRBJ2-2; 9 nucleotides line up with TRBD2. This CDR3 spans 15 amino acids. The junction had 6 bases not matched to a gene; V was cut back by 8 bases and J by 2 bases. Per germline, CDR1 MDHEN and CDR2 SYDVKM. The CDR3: CASGGLATNTGELFF. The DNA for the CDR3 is TGTGCCAGCGGGGGACTAGCCACCAACACCGGGGAGCTGTTTTTT.

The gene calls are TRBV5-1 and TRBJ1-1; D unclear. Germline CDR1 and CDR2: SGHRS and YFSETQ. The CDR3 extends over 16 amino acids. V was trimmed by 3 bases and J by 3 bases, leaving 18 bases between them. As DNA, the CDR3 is TGCGCCAGCAGCTCCGGGAGCTTTGGTGGGGACACTGAAGCTTTCTTT. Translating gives CASSSGSFGGDTEAFF. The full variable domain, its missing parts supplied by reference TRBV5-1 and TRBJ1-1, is KAGVTQTPRYLIKTRGQQVTLSCSPISGHRSVSWYQQTPGQGLQFLFEYFSETQRNKGNFPGRFSGRQFSNSRSEMNVSTLELGDSALYLCASSSGSFGGDTEAFFGQGTRLTVV.

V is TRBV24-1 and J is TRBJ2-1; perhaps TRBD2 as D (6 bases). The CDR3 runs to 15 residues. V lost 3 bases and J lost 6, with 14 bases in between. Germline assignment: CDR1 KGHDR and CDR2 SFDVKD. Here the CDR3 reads CATSDPSGGPNEQFF. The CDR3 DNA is TGTGCCACCAGTGATCCGTCCGGAGGGCCCAATGAGCAGTTCTTC.

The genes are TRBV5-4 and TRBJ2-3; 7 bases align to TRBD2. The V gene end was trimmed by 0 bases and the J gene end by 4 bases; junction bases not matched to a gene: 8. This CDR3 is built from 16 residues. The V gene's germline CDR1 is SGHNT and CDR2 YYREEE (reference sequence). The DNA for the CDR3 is TGTGCCAGCAGCTTGGCCGCGGGAGTTCCCGCAGATACGCAGTATTTT. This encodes CASSLAAGVPADTQYF.

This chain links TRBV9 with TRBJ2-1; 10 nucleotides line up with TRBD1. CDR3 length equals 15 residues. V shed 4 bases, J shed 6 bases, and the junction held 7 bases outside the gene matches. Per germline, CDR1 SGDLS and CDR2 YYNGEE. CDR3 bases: TGTGCCAGCAGCCCCCGGACAGGGGGTCGCAATGAGCAGTTCTTC. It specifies CASSPRTGGRNEQFF.

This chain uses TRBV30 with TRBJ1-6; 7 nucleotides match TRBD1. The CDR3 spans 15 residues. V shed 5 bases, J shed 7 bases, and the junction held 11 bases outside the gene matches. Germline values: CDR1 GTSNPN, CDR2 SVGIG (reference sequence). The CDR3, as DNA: TGTGCCTGGGCTACACAGGGGAATATAAATTCACCCCTCCACTTT. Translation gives CAWATQGNINSPLHF.

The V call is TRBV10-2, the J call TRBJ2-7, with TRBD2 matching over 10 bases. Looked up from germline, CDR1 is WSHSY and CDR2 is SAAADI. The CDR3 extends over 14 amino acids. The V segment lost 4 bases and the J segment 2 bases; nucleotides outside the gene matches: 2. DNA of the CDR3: TGCGCCAGCAGTGTAGCGGGAGGTCCCTACGAGCAGTACTTC. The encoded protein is CASSVAGGPYEQYF.

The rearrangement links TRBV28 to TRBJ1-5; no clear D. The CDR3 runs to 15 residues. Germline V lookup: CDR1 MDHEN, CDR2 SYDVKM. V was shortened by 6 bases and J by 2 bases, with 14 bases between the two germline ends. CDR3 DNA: TGTGCCAGCAGGCTGCCGGGGAGTGGCAATCAGCCCCAGCATTTT. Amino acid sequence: CASRLPGSGNQPQHF.

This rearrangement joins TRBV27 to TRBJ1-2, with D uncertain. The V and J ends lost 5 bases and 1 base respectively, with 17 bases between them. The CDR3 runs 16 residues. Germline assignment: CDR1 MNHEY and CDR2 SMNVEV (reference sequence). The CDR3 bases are TGTGCCAGCAGTCCCCTCGACAACCTACTTAACTATGGCTACACCTTC. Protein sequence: CASSPLDNLLNYGYTF.

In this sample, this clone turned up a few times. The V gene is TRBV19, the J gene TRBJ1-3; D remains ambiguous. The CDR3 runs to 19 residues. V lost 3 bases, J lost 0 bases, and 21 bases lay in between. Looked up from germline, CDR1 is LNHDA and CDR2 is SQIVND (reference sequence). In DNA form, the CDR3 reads TGTGCCAGTAGTATGTTTACACCCGAAACAAGGAGCTCTGGAAACACCATATATTTT. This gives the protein CASSMFTPETRSSGNTIYF.

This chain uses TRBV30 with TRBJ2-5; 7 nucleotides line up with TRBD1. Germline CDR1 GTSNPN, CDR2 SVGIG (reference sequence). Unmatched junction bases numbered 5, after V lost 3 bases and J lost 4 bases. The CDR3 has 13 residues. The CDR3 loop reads CAWSPTGIETQYF. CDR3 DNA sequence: TGTGCCTGGAGCCCGACAGGGATAGAGACCCAGTACTTC.

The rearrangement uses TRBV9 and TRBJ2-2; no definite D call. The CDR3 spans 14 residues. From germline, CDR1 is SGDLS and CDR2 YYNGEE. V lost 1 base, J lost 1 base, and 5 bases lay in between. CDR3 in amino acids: CASSVPENTGELFF. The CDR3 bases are TGTGCCAGCAGCGTACCAGAGAACACCGGGGAGCTGTTTTTT.

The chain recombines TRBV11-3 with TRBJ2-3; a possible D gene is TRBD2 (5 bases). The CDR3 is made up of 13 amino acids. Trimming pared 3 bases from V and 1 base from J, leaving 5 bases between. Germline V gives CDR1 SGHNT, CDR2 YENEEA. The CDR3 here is CASSLGGTDTQYF. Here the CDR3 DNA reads TGTGCCAGCAGCTTGGGAGGCACAGATACGCAGTATTTT.

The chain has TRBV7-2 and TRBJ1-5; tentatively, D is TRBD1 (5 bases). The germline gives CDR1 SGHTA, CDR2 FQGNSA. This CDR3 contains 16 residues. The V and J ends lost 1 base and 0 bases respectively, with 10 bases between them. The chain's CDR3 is CASSLGTGNSNQPQHF. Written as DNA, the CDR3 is TGTGCCAGCAGCTTAGGCACAGGCAATAGCAATCAGCCCCAGCATTTT.

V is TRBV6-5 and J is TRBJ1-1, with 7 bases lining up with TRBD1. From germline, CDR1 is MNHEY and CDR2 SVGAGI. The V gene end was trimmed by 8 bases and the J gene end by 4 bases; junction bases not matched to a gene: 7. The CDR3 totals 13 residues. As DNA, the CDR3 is TGTGCCAGCCACACAGGGGCTGGCACTGAAGCTTTCTTT. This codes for CASHTGAGTEAFF.